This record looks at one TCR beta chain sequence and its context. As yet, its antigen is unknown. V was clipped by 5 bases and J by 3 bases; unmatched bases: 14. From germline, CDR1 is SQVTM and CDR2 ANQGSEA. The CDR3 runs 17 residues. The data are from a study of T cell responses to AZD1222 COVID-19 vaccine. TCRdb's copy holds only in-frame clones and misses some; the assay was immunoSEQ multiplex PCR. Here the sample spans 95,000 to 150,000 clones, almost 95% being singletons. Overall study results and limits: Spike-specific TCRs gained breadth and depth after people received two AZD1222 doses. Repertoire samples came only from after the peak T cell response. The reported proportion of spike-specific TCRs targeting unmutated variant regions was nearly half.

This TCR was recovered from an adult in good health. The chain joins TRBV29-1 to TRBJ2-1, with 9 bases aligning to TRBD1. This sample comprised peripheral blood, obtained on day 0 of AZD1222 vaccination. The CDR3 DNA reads TGCAGCGTTAAACCGCCGGGGACAGGGAAAAACTACAATGAGCAGTTCTTC. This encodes CSVKPPGTGKNYNEQFF.